The clone carrying this T cell receptor beta chain was seen only once. This entry belongs to a study of CD8 T cells in Susac syndrome. Random hexamers were used to reverse transcribe an amount of roughly 0.5 to 1 ug RNA. One entry per CDR3 protein, called by TCRdb with MiXCR from the immunoSEQ multiplex PCR reads. The sample comprises approximately 74,000 distinct CDR3 sequences, about 92% of which are singletons, and over 0.5% rests with the top ten. The CDR3 totals 15 residues. Germline V gene data show CDR1 as KGHDR and CDR2 as SFDVKD. V was trimmed by 2 bases and J by 0 bases, leaving 8 bases between them.

The TCR originated in a human donor with Susac syndrome. The chain recombines TRBV24-1 with TRBJ2-3, with D hard to call. Sequencing was done on a sample of CD4+ T cells from PBMCs. CDR3 sequence (DNA): TGTGCCACCAGTGATTCGACGGCGAGCACAGATACGCAGTATTTT. Amino acid sequence: CATSDSTASTDTQYF.